This TCR beta chain is drawn from a study of blood T cell repertoires in COVID-19. Overall study: Material from acute and convalescent COVID-19 was sourced from the United States, Italy and Spain. The analysed material was cDNA or gDNA that came from T cells, B-cell-depleted T cells, or PBMCs.

TCRdb keeps only in-frame clones here, not all; method: immunoSEQ multiplex PCR. The sample includes about 98,000 clones, 82% of them seen just once. CDR3 length: 14 amino acids. Trimming removed 1 base from V and 6 bases from J, with 12 bases in between. Germline loops: CDR1 LGHDT, CDR2 YNNKEL (reference sequence). Source material: peripheral blood. The chain carries TRBV3-1 (or the pseudogene TRBV3-2) and TRBJ1-2, with no clear D. The TCR sequence derives from a man in his 70s with active or convalescent COVID-19. The CDR3 is CASSQAPESHGYTF. CDR3 bases: TGTGCCAGCAGCCAAGCCCCGGAGTCTCATGGCTACACCTTC.